Below, 2 T cell receptor beta chains from the same sample are listed, as sequenced in a study of T-cell reconstitution after alpha-beta-depleted transplantation in children. During its preparation, the TCRbeta library received unique molecular identifiers. TCRdb ran MiXCR on the PCR reads and lists one entry per CDR3 protein. The table has 500,000 to 750,000 distinct CDR3 sequences, roughly a quarter seen once. Here the sequenced sample was PBMCs, taken before TCRalphabeta/CD19-depleted stem cell transplant. The receptors stem from a boy younger than two with Wiskott-Aldrich syndrome, due to receive a stem cell transplant.

This clonotype was found many times. The chain has TRBV12-3 or TRBV12-4 and TRBJ2-7; D remains ambiguous. Trimming took 2 bases from V and 4 from J, leaving 6 bases between them. CDR3 length: 12 amino acids. For the CDR3, the DNA is TGTGCCAGCAGTTTAACAGCATACGAGCAGTACTTC. It translates to CASSLTAYEQYF.

A few counts support this clonotype. The chain is built from TRBV10-2 and TRBJ2-1; D might be TRBD1 (6 bases). V lost 6 bases and J 5 bases, leaving 11 bases between the germline ends. The CDR3 is 13 residues long. Germline V gives CDR1 WSHSY, CDR2 SAAADI. The CDR3 here is CASRKNRDNEQFF. CDR3 nucleotides: TGCGCCAGCAGGAAAAACAGGGACAATGAGCAGTTCTTC.